Below, one TCR beta chain is given with its context. Data came from immunoSEQ multiplex PCR; TCRdb stores just in-frame clones and leaves some out. The sample comprises some 2.4 million clones, 93% of which are singletons, and approximately 0.36% rests with the top ten. This sample was taken from a study of shared clonotypes between healthy human individuals. About the study: Donors had three CD4 naive, three CD4 memory, two CD8 naive and one CD8 memory plate apiece.

Germline loops: CDR1 SQVTM, CDR2 ANQGSEA. The germline V and J ends were trimmed by 4 bases and 6 bases, with 14 bases remaining between them. The CDR3 is made up of 13 amino acids. The rearrangement uses TRBV29-1 and TRBJ2-3; TRBD1 is a possible D gene (5 bases). The sample taken for sequencing was naive CD4+ T cells from PBMCs. Subset in this sample: CD45RA+ positively selected. The sequence was obtained from a man aged 18-30 years in good health. Some clones in this sample may be carry-over from other donors' samples. CDR3 protein: CSVGGFGLDTQYF. For the CDR3, the DNA is TGCAGCGTTGGGGGCTTTGGTCTCGATACGCAGTATTTT.